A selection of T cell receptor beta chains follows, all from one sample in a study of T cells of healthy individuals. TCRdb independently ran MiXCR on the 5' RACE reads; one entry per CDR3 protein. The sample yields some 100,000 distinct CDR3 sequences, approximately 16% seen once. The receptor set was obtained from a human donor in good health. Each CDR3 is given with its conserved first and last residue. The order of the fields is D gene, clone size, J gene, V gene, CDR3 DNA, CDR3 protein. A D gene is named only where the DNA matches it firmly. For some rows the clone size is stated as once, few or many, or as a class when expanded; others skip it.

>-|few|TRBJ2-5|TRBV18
TGTGCCAGCTCACCGGCAGGGAGCAGGAAAGAGACCCAGTACTTC
CASSPAGSRKETQYF
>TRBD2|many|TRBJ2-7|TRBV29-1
TGCAGCGTGCGATTAGCGGGAGGATTCTCCTACGAGCAGTACTTC
CSVRLAGGFSYEQYF
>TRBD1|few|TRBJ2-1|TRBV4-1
TGCGCCAGCAGCCAAGATGCAGGGGGCTTTTACAATGAGCAGTTCTTC
CASSQDAGGFYNEQFF
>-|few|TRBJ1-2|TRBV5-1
TGCGCCAGCAGCTTGTCCAGTTACTATGGCTACACCTTC
CASSLSSYYGYTF
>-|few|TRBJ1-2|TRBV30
TGTGCCTGGAGATACCGGGCTCCGCTAAGCTATGGCTACACCTTC
CAWRYRAPLSYGYTF
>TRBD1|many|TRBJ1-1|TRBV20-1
TGCAGTGCTAGAGATGGAGGACAGGGGAACACTGAAGCTTTCTTT
CSARDGGQGNTEAFF
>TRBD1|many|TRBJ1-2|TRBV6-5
TGTGCCAGCACCAGGGGGTATGGCTACACCTTC
CASTRGYGYTF
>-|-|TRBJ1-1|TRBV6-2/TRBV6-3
TGTGCCAGCAGTTACGGGGTCATGAACACTGAAGCTTTCTTT
CASSYGVMNTEAFF
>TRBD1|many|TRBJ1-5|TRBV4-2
TGTGCCAGCAGCCAAGGAGGGGGCGCGAATCAGCCCCAGCATTTT
CASSQGGGANQPQHF
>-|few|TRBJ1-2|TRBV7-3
TGTGCCAGCAGCTTAAGTGGCCAGTCACTCTTCCACACCTTC
CASSLSGQSLFHTF
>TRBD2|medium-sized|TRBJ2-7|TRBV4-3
TGCGCCAGCAGCCAGGGAATAGCGGGAGTAGTTAATTACGAGCAGTACTTC
CASSQGIAGVVNYEQYF
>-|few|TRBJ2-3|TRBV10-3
TGTGCCATCAGTCTTAGCACAGATACGCAGTATTTT
CAISLSTDTQYF
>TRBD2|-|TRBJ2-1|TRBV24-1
TGTGCCACCAGTGAACCGATAGCGGGAGGTTCTTACAATGAGCAGTTCTTC
CATSEPIAGGSYNEQFF
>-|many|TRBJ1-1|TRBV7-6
TGTGCCAGCAGCCCCCGTAGGAGGGAATCATTTTGGGCAACCGAAGCTTTCTTT
CASSPRRRESFWATEAFF
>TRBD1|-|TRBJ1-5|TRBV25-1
TGTGCCAGCAGTAAAGGACAGGGGGTTCAGCCCCAGCATTTT
CASSKGQGVQPQHF
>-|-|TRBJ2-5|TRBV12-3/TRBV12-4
TGTGCCAGCAGTGATACTCAAGAGACCCAGTACTTC
CASSDTQETQYF
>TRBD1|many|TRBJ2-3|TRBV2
TGTGCCAGCAGTGAGTCAGGGGGCTGGGGCACAGATACGCAGTATTTT
CASSESGGWGTDTQYF
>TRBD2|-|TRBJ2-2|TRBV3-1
TGTGCCAGCAGCCCATTTGGGGGGGGTTACAACACCGGGGAGCTGTTTTTT
CASSPFGGGYNTGELFF
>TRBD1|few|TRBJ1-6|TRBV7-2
TGTGCCAGCAGCTTAGTTTTCGGACAGGTCTATTCACCCCTCCACTTT
CASSLVFGQVYSPLHF
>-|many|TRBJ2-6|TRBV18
TGTGCCAGCTCACCAGGGGCTGGGGCCAACGTCCTGACTTTC
CASSPGAGANVLTF
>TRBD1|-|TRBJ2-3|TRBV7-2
TGTGCCAGCAGCTTCGACAGGGTATCAGATACGCAGTATTTT
CASSFDRVSDTQYF
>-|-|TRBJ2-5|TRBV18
TGTGCCAGCTCTCGTCCCTTTGGGGATTGGTTTCAAGAGACCCAGTACTTC
CASSRPFGDWFQETQYF
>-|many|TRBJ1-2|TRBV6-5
TGTGCCAGCAGTTACGCCGGTACGGGTGGCTACACCTTC
CASSYAGTGGYTF
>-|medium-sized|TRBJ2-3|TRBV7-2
TGTGCCAGCACGAACACAGATACGCAGTATTTT
CASTNTDTQYF
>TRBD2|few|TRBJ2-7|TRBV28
TGTGCCAGCAGGCTGAACTTGGGACTAGCGGGGGTTTTCGAGCAGTACTTC
CASRLNLGLAGVFEQYF
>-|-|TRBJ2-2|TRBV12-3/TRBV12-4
TGTGCCAGCAGTTGGGGGTTGACAAGGCGGACGAACACCGGGGAGCTGTTTTTT
CASSWGLTRRTNTGELFF
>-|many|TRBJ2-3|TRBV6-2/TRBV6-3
TGTGCCAGCAAGCGTAGAACCGCTCACACAGATACGCAGTATTTT
CASKRRTAHTDTQYF
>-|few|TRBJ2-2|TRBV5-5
TGTGCCAGCAGCTTGGAGTCATTCCGGGACCGAGGGGCCGGGGAGCTGTTTTTT
CASSLESFRDRGAGELFF
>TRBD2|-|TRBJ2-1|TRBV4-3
TGCGCCAGCAGCCAGCTAGCGGGAGGGGCTAAGGGGCAGTTCTTC
CASSQLAGGAKGQFF
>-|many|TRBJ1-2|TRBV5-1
TGCGCCAGCAGCTTGGCTGCGGATGGCTACACCTTC
CASSLAADGYTF
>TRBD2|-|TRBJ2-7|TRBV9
TGTGCCAGCAGCGTAGGCCTGCGGGGGGACTACGAGCAGTACTTC
CASSVGLRGDYEQYF
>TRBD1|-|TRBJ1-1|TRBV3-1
TGTGCCAGCAGGGCGTCGACAGGGATCCCTGAAGCTTTCTTT
CASRASTGIPEAFF
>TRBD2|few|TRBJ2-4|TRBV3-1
TGTGCCAGCAGCCAAGATTCGGCTAGCGGGAAAAACATTCAGTACTTC
CASSQDSASGKNIQYF
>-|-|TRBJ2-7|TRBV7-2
TGTGCCAGCAGCTTAGGGGACACAACGGGCGAGCAGTACTTC
CASSLGDTTGEQYF
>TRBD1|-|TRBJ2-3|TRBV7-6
TGTGCCAGCAGCTCCCCGGGACAGGGGGGAGATACGCAGTATTTT
CASSSPGQGGDTQYF
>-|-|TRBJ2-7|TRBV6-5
TGTGCCAGCAGTTACTCGACCGGGAACGAGCAGTACTTC
CASSYSTGNEQYF
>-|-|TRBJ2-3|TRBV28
TGTGCCAGCGTCGTAGGGGGGACCCGCACAGATACGCAGTATTTT
CASVVGGTRTDTQYF
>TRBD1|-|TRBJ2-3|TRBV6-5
TGTGCCACCCGCGAGGACAGGAGCACAGATACGCAGTATTTT
CATREDRSTDTQYF
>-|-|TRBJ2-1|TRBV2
TGTGCCAGCAGTCCCTCGTACCTTCGCAATGAGCAGTTCTTC
CASSPSYLRNEQFF
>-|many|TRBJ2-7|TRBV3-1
TGTGCCAGCAGCCACGGGGACGAGCAGTACTTC
CASSHGDEQYF
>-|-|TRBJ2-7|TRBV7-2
TGTGCCAGCAGCAGAGAACCATCACATCTTCCGGGGGAGCAGTACTTC
CASSREPSHLPGEQYF
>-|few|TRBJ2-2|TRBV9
TGTGCCACGGGGGCCTATACCGGGGAGCTGTTTTTT
CATGAYTGELFF
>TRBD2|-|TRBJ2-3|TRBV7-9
TGTGCCAGCAGCTTAATTCCCTTAGCGGGGGGTACAGATACGCAGTATTTT
CASSLIPLAGGTDTQYF
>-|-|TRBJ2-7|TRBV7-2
TGTGCCAGCAGCTTATGGGCGGTCTCCTACGAGCAGTACTTC
CASSLWAVSYEQYF
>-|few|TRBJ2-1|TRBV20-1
TGCAGTGCTAGAGAGCGGCTTGAGCAGTTCTTC
CSARERLEQFF
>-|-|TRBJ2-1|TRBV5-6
TGTGCCAGCACCTCCCGACGATTTGGGGATTATGAGCAGTTCTTC
CASTSRRFGDYEQFF
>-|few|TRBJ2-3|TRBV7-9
TGTGCCAGCAGCTTCGCGCCGACCGGCACAGATACGCAGTATTTT
CASSFAPTGTDTQYF
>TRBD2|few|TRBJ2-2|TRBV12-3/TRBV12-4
TGTGCCAGCAGTCAAACTAGCGCCGGGGAGCTGTTTTTT
CASSQTSAGELFF
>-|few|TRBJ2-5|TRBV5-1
TGCGCCAGCAGCTTGGGGATGGAACCGAACGGGGCCCAGTACTTC
CASSLGMEPNGAQYF
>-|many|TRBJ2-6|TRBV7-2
TGTGCCAGCAGCTTACAGGTCTCTGGGGCCAACGTCCTGACTTTC
CASSLQVSGANVLTF
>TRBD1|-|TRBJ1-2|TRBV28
TGTGCCAGCAGCGCAGGGGGTGAGAGAGGCTACACCTTC
CASSAGGERGYTF
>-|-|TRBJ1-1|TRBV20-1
TGCAGTGCTAGAGCGGGGAACACTGAAGCTTTCTTT
CSARAGNTEAFF
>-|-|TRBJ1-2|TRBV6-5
TGTGCCAGCAGTTATCCACGGGGGAACTATGGCTACACCTTC
CASSYPRGNYGYTF
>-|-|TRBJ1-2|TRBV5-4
TGTGCCAGCAGCTTGGTCCAGACTGGCTACACCTTC
CASSLVQTGYTF
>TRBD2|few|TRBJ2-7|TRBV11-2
TGTGCCAGCAGCTTAGTTAGCGGGGATTACGAGCAGTACTTC
CASSLVSGDYEQYF
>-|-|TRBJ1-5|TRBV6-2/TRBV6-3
TGTGCCAGCACCCATCCTGGAGGGTACGGCAATCAGCCCCAGCATTTT
CASTHPGGYGNQPQHF
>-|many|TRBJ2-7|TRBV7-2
TGTGCCAGCAGCTTGACAAGGGGAGGTTACGAGCAGTACTTC
CASSLTRGGYEQYF
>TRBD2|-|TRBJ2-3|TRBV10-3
TGTGCCATCAGGGGACAGACTAGCGGACTGACAGATACGCAGTATTTT
CAIRGQTSGLTDTQYF
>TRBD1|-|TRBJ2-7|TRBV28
TGTGCCAGCAGTTTATTTGTACCCCGGACAGGGAGCTACGAGCAGTACTTC
CASSLFVPRTGSYEQYF
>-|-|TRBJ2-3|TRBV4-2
TGTGCCAGCAGCCAAGTAGGTAGTTGGGATACAGATACGCAGTATTTT
CASSQVGSWDTDTQYF